This T cell receptor beta chain was sequenced during a study of control samples from healthy donors and cancer patients. Clones were sequenced by immunoSEQ multiplex PCR, and TCRdb holds only the in-frame ones, with some missing. The repertoire holds approximately 58,000 clones, with about 89% as singletons. With regard to this clone: Mismatch with germline at one junction end may stem from a read error.

This TCR came from a woman in her sixties or seventies with lung cancer. Source material: PBMCs.

The chain's CDR3 is CARSYSRGGLTGELFF. The CDR3 DNA reads as TGTGCCCGCAGTTATTCGCGGGGGGGGCTCACCGGGGAGCTGTTTTTT. The chain has TRBV6-5 and TRBJ2-2; 9 bases match TRBD2. Germline CDR1 and CDR2: MNHEY and SVGAGI. The CDR3 spans 16 residues.